This T cell receptor beta chain was recorded in a study of regulatory T cells in long-lasting Graves disease. CDR3 regions were amplified by Arm-PCR using iRepertoire HTBI primers to build TCR beta libraries. TCRdb re-called the multiplex PCR reads through MiXCR, storing one row per CDR3 protein. The table includes roughly 410,000 distinct CDR3 sequences, about 15% detected once. This clonotype was recorded at least ten times. The target antigen is unknown. Germline V gene data show CDR1 as MNHEY and CDR2 as SVGEGT. This CDR3 comprises 15 residues. Germline trimming cut 4 bases from V and 1 base from J; bases unmatched to any gene: 2. General observations from the study: The TCR repertoire of persistent Graves' patients was less diverse than that of newly diagnosed ones. Persistent disease preferred TRBV28, TRBJ1-2 and TRBJ2-5.

The time point was: newly diagnosed GD, antithyroid drugs for less than 3 months. Extracted PBMC RNA gave rise to the TCR library. The same data also went into a second study, on T cells in Graves' hyperthyroidism and ophthalmopathy. Per that study: Researchers ran a first-round RT-PCR on the TCR CDR3 using the HTBI primer set. Within blood appeared most thyroid clonotypes that had expanded above 0.001.

The chain links TRBV6-2 or TRBV6-3 to TRBJ2-1; 9 bases line up with TRBD2. The TCR was taken from a woman aged 40 to 49 with Graves disease. This specimen consisted of peripheral blood mononuclear cells (PBMCs), obtained at new diagnosis, from a patient treated with antithyroid drugs. In DNA form, the CDR3 reads TGTGCCAGCAGTTTTCTAGCGGGATCCTACAATGAGCAGTTCTTC. Amino acid sequence: CASSFLAGSYNEQFF.